This note documents a single TCR beta chain sequence. These data come from a study of blood T cell repertoires in COVID-19. The germline V gene has CDR1 GTSNPN and CDR2 SVGIG (reference sequence). V was clipped by 3 bases and J by 1 base, with 13 bases between them. The CDR3 has 14 amino acids. TCRdb's table, derived via immunoSEQ multiplex PCR, lists solely in-frame clones and lacks some. The table lists about 440,000 clones, about 91% of them singletons, with over 9.5% in the top ten. The origin of this receptor is a woman aged 45-59 years with COVID-19, enrolled during active disease. The sequenced sample was peripheral blood. The rearrangement joins TRBV30 to TRBJ2-7; weak D call: TRBD1 (6 bases). The DNA of the CDR3 is TGTGCCTGGAGGGAAGGACAGCTTTCCTACGAGCAGTACTTC. This translates into CAWREGQLSYEQYF. The variable domain in full, with the rest retrieved from reference TRBV30 and TRBJ2-7, is SQTIHQWPATLVQPVGSPLSLECTVEGTSNPNLYWYRQAAGRGLQLLFYSVGIGQISSEVPQNLSASRPQDRQFILSSKKLLLSDSGFYLCAWREGQLSYEQYFGPGTRLTVT.